This T cell receptor beta chain was recovered during a study of control samples from healthy donors and cancer patients. Germline lookup yields CDR1 WNHNN and CDR2 SYGVQD (reference sequence). V dropped 0 bases and J dropped 5 bases, with 17 bases sitting between them. This CDR3 region has 17 residues. The repertoire was sequenced with immunoSEQ multiplex PCR; TCRdb's copy has only in-frame clones and lacks some. The table has approximately 79,000 clones, around nine tenths seen once. What was sequenced was blood. The source of this sequence is a man aged 45-65 years in good health. The chain joins TRBV10-1 to TRBJ2-1, with D possibly matching TRBD2 (6 bases). The CDR3 loop is CASSESVAGSAHNEQFF. Written as DNA, the CDR3 is TGCGCCAGCAGTGAGTCAGTGGCGGGGAGCGCCCACAATGAGCAGTTCTTC.